Below, 13 T cell receptor beta chains from the same sample are listed, as sequenced in a study of cytomegalovirus exposure and HLA in healthy donors. Clones were read by immunoSEQ multiplex PCR, and TCRdb kept only the in-frame ones, dropping some. The profile covers about 38,000 clones, with over 80% appearing a single time and around 3.4% taken by the ten largest. Sequenced: PBMCs. The source of these receptors is a man between 18 and 29 years old in good health and CMV-seronegative.

This clone came up once. The chain carries TRBV5-1 and TRBJ2-1; D remains ambiguous. Trimming shortened V by 4 bases and J by 5 bases, and 10 bases separated the two germline ends. From germline, CDR1 is SGHRS and CDR2 YFSETQ. The CDR3 covers 13 residues. CDR3 nucleotides: TGCGCCAGCAGCGACACCGTGAACAATGAGCAGTTCTTC. Its protein is CASSDTVNNEQFF.

The chain combines TRBV6-1 with TRBJ2-2; the match to TRBD1 covers 8 bases. CDR1 MNHNS and CDR2 SASEGT come from the germline V gene. The V and J ends lost 5 bases and 6 bases, in that order; junction bases with no gene match: 8. The CDR3 sequence is 15 residues long. The CDR3 is CASSLGTGNPGELFF. The CDR3 bases are TGTGCCAGCAGTCTCGGGACAGGAAATCCCGGGGAGCTGTTTTTT.

The J gene is TRBJ2-2, the V gene TRBV5-1, with TRBD1 matching over 7 bases. From germline, CDR1 is SGHRS and CDR2 YFSETQ. The CDR3 loop spans 14 amino acids. Losses at the gene ends were 4 bases for V and 4 bases for J; bases not matched to a gene: 4. CDR3 coding DNA: TGCGCCAGCAGCGTAGACAGGGTCACCGGGGAGCTGTTTTTT. Residues: CASSVDRVTGELFF.

The rearrangement links TRBV27 to TRBJ2-2; 12 bases fit TRBD2. Germline V gene lookup returns CDR1 MNHEY and CDR2 SMNVEV (reference sequence). V was clipped by 2 bases and J by 7 bases; unmatched bases: 5. The CDR3 runs to 16 residues. The CDR3 coding sequence is TGTGCCAGCAGTTTACGACTAGCGGGGGCAGGCGGGGAGCTGTTTTTT. Translation gives CASSLRLAGAGGELFF.

The count of this clone is one. The chain joins TRBV6-1 to TRBJ2-7; D unclear. The V end lost 7 bases, the J end lost 4 bases, and 5 bases lay between the germline ends. The CDR3 contains 10 residues. CDR1 MNHNS and CDR2 SASEGT come from the germline V gene. CDR3 protein: CASISYEQYF. CDR3 coding DNA: TGTGCCAGCATATCTTACGAGCAGTACTTC.

The V and J genes are TRBV11-3 and TRBJ1-1, with D unresolved. The CDR3 extends over 13 amino acids. CDR1 and CDR2 from the germline V gene are SGHNT and YENEEA. V lost 5 bases to trimming and J lost 7 bases, with 14 bases between them. The CDR3 region has the DNA TGTGCCAGCAGCGTGGGATTAGGGAGTGAAGCTTTCTTT. Its protein product is CASSVGLGSEAFF.

This rearrangement joins TRBV27 to TRBJ1-1, with 7 bases fitting TRBD1. Germline values: CDR1 MNHEY, CDR2 SMNVEV (reference sequence). J lost 0 bases, V lost 7 bases, and 5 bases had no gene match. The CDR3 covers 14 residues. The CDR3 here is CASNRGQMNTEAFF. DNA of the CDR3: TGTGCCAGCAATCGGGGACAGATGAACACTGAAGCTTTCTTT.

This clone occurred once. This chain connects TRBV11-2 to TRBJ1-1, with no clear D. Between the trimmed V and J ends, which lost 3 bases and 5 bases, there was a span of 7 bases. The CDR3 consists of 12 residues. Germline V gene lookup returns CDR1 SGHAT and CDR2 FQNNGV. In nucleotides, the CDR3 is TGTGCCAGCAGCTTCCGTCTTACTGAAGCTTTCTTT. Translation: CASSFRLTEAFF.

This chain uses TRBV6-5 with TRBJ2-3; D might be TRBD1 (5 bases). The ends were cut back, 6 bases at V and 2 bases at J, with 15 bases in the middle. CDR3 length: 15 amino acids. Germline V gene sequence: CDR1 MNHEY, CDR2 SVGAGI. CDR3 sequence (DNA): TGTGCCAGCAGGTCGTGGGGCTCGGACACAGATACGCAGTATTTT. It yields the protein CASRSWGSDTDTQYF.

The chain combines TRBV5-1 with TRBJ1-2, with D perhaps matching TRBD1 (5 bases). Germline V lookup: CDR1 SGHRS, CDR2 YFSETQ. Trimming left V 0 bases short and J 0 bases short, with 9 bases between. The CDR3 is 15 residues long. Here the CDR3 reads CASSLAGGANYGYTF. The CDR3 DNA reads TGCGCCAGCAGCTTGGCGGGGGGGGCTAACTATGGCTACACCTTC.

The chain joins TRBV14 to TRBJ1-1; D remains ambiguous. Germline CDR1 reads SGHDN; CDR2 reads FVKESK. V was clipped by 4 bases and J by 0 bases, with 15 bases between them. There are 16 residues in the CDR3. The CDR3 bases are TGTGCCAGCAGCCGCCCCACGCAGAACCTGAACACTGAAGCTTTCTTT. This encodes CASSRPTQNLNTEAFF.

This clone was detected only once. The J gene is TRBJ2-7, the V gene TRBV28, with D perhaps TRBD1 (6 bases). CDR3 size: 15 residues. V was clipped by 8 bases and J by 2 bases, with 19 bases between them. The germline V gene has CDR1 MDHEN and CDR2 SYDVKM. The CDR3 here is CASLPTGRSPYEQYF. The CDR3 nucleotides read TGTGCCAGCTTGCCTACAGGGCGATCCCCCTACGAGCAGTACTTC.

The J gene is TRBJ2-2, the V gene TRBV2; a weak D match, TRBD1 (6 bases). Trimming removed 6 bases at V and 6 bases at J, with 14 bases between. The CDR3 covers 14 residues. The V gene's germline CDR1 is SNHLY and CDR2 FYNNEI. The CDR3 here is CASSGTLVSGELFF. The CDR3, as DNA: TGTGCCAGCAGCGGGACACTAGTTTCCGGGGAGCTGTTTTTT. Full variable domain (missing parts from reference TRBV2 and TRBJ2-2): EPEVTQTPSHQVTQMGQEVILRCVPISNHLYFYWYRQILGQKVEFLVSFYNNEISEKSEIFDDQFSVERPDGSNFTLKIRSTKLEDSAMYFCASSGTLVSGELFFGEGSRLTVL.